Listed here are 14 T cell receptor beta chains from one sample, sequenced in a study of blood T cell repertoires in COVID-19. Method: immunoSEQ multiplex PCR; TCRdb's copy keeps in-frame clones and lacks some. Of roughly 380,000 clones in the sample, 89% were seen once. The sample was peripheral blood. Receptors were obtained from a woman between 40 and 50 years old with COVID-19, enrolled during active disease.

This chain connects TRBV4-1 to TRBJ1-2, with D tentatively TRBD1 (5 bases). Germline lookup yields CDR1 MGHRA and CDR2 YSYEKL. The V end was cut by 7 bases, the J end by 2 bases, with 17 bases between. The CDR3 is 15 amino acids. In DNA, the CDR3 is TGCGCCAGCAATACCCCCCTGACAGTAAACTATGGCTACACCTTC. As protein: CASNTPLTVNYGYTF.

The chain joins TRBV15 to TRBJ2-5; 11 bases fit TRBD2. V trimming: 0 bases; J trimming: 4 bases; junction bases outside the gene matches: 7. From germline, CDR1 is LNHNV and CDR2 YYDKDF (reference sequence). This CDR3 contains 17 residues. Here the CDR3 DNA reads TGTGCCACCAGCAGAGAAAGAACTAGCGGGAGTACAGAGACCCAGTACTTC. Translation gives CATSRERTSGSTETQYF.

V usage is TRBV18 and J usage is TRBJ1-1, with D maybe TRBD1 (5 bases). The CDR3 covers 18 residues. V lost 3 bases to trimming and J lost 7 bases, with 27 bases between them. CDR1 is KGHSH and CDR2 is LQKENI in the germline V gene. The CDR3 reads CASSPLGEGPRGSGEAFF. The CDR3 DNA follows: TGTGCCAGCTCACCCCTCGGGGAGGGCCCTAGGGGATCCGGTGAAGCTTTCTTT.

The V and J genes are TRBV30 and TRBJ2-1; 14 positions agree with TRBD2. The V gene end was trimmed by 0 bases and the J gene end by 8 bases; junction bases not matched to a gene: 15. The CDR3 sequence is 19 residues long. Germline values: CDR1 GTSNPN, CDR2 SVGIG (reference sequence). The CDR3 DNA follows: TGTGCCTGGAGTGTAAAGGTGTTGACTAGCGGGAGGGCCGAGTATGAGCAGTTCTTC. This codes for CAWSVKVLTSGRAEYEQFF. The complete variable domain, with remaining parts taken from reference TRBV30 and TRBJ2-1, reads SQTIHQWPATLVQPVGSPLSLECTVEGTSNPNLYWYRQAAGRGLQLLFYSVGIGQISSEVPQNLSASRPQDRQFILSSKKLLLSDSGFYLCAWSVKVLTSGRAEYEQFFGPGTRLTVL.

This clone was counted once. The V and J genes are TRBV6-6 and TRBJ2-2; D is unresolved. This CDR3 contains 13 residues. Trimming took off 6 bases at V and 5 bases at J, with 10 bases between the two ends. CDR1 and CDR2 from the germline V gene are MNHNY and SVGAGI (reference sequence). The CDR3 region is CASRPRSTGELFF. The CDR3 DNA is TGTGCCAGCAGACCGAGATCAACCGGGGAGCTGTTTTTT.

The chain employs TRBV2 and TRBJ2-2; TRBD2 is a possible D gene (5 bases). With 7 bases removed from V and 2 bases from J, the gap between germline ends came to 11 bases. Germline CDR1 SNHLY, CDR2 FYNNEI. The length of the CDR3 is 14 residues. CDR3 nucleotide sequence: TGTGCCAGCACGTGGGAGTCCAACACCGGGGAGCTGTTTTTT. This sequence encodes CASTWESNTGELFF.

This clone was seen just once. Other DNA sequences of this sample code for an identical CDR3. V gene TRBV18 combines with J gene TRBJ1-1; D may be TRBD1 (6 bases). Trimming took off 3 bases at V and 1 base at J, with 9 bases between the two ends. Germline loops: CDR1 KGHSH, CDR2 LQKENI. This CDR3 spans 14 amino acids. DNA of the CDR3: TGTGCCAGCTCACCCTTGGACAGGAACACTGAAGCTTTCTTT. Amino acids: CASSPLDRNTEAFF.

This clone occurred once. The chain has TRBV6-2 or TRBV6-3 and TRBJ1-3; a weak D match, TRBD1 (6 bases). This CDR3 is 15 amino acids long. Looked up from germline, CDR1 is MNHEY and CDR2 is SVGEGT. V lost 2 bases and J 2 bases, leaving 10 bases between the germline ends. CDR3 nucleotide sequence: TGTGCCAGCAGTTACCCGGGACATGCTGGAAACACCATATATTTT. This gives the protein CASSYPGHAGNTIYF.

The CDR3 DNA reads TGTGCCAGCAGTTTGGGACAGGGCAATTCACCCCTCCACTTT. This encodes CASSLGQGNSPLHF. V is TRBV28 and J is TRBJ1-6; 9 bases align to TRBD1. Trimming at V came to 3 bases and at J to 7 bases, leaving 1 base not matched to a gene. Germline V gene sequence: CDR1 MDHEN, CDR2 SYDVKM. This CDR3 region has 14 residues.

This sequence joins TRBV6-5 and TRBJ1-2, with a tentative D call TRBD1 (5 bases). With 6 bases removed from V and 2 bases from J, the gap between germline ends came to 16 bases. Germline CDR1 and CDR2: MNHEY and SVGAGI. This CDR3 is built from 15 residues. The CDR3 DNA reads as TGTGCCAGCAGGGCTCAAAGGGGCGAAAACTATGGCTACACCTTC. It yields the protein CASRAQRGENYGYTF.

The chain carries TRBV3-1 (or the pseudogene TRBV3-2) and TRBJ1-4; possible D gene TRBD1, 6 bases. The V end was cut by 1 base, the J end by 6 bases, with 9 bases between. The germline V gene has CDR1 LGHDT and CDR2 YNNKEL (reference sequence). The CDR3 is 14 amino acids. The CDR3 reads CASSQGDTHEKLFF. CDR3 sequence (DNA): TGTGCCAGCAGCCAAGGGGACACACATGAAAAACTGTTTTTT.

Written as DNA, the CDR3 is TGTGCCAGCAGCTTCGGACAGGGGCGAACTATCAGGAACACCATATATTTT. Translated, it gives CASSFGQGRTIRNTIYF. This chain uses TRBV11-2 with TRBJ1-3, with 9 positions matching TRBD1. V lost 3 bases to trimming and J lost 7 bases; unmatched junction nucleotides: 13. Germline CDR1 reads SGHAT; CDR2 reads FQNNGV. This CDR3 region has 17 residues.

The gene calls are TRBV27 and TRBJ2-7; weak D call: TRBD2 (5 bases). With 7 bases removed from V and 2 bases from J, the gap between germline ends came to 15 bases. CDR1 is MNHEY and CDR2 is SMNVEV in the germline V gene (reference sequence). The CDR3 loop spans 14 amino acids. For the CDR3, the DNA is TGTGCCAGCAAAAGGGAGCGGTATACCTACGAGCAGTACTTC. Protein product: CASKRERYTYEQYF.

This clone came up a few times. The chain combines TRBV28 with TRBJ2-7; 7 nucleotides agree with TRBD1. The V segment lost 5 bases and the J segment 1 base; nucleotides outside the gene matches: 11. Germline V CDR1 and CDR2: MDHEN, SYDVKM. The CDR3 contains 16 residues. CDR3 residues: CASSGNRQGRSYEQYF. DNA for the CDR3: TGTGCCAGCAGTGGAAACAGACAGGGCAGGTCCTACGAGCAGTACTTC.